This T cell receptor (beta chain) comes out of a study of T-cell reconstitution after alpha-beta-depleted transplantation in children. Study-level findings and limits: At one year after transplant, newly produced T cells mostly accounted for T-cell counts and diversity. It was surviving recipient T cells and thymic progenitors that gave some patients high TCRbeta diversity at day 60.

This clonotype has at least ten counts. Antigen unknown. It was with unique molecular identifiers that the TCRbeta library was prepared. MiXCR, applied by TCRdb to the PCR reads, yields one record per CDR3 protein. Of approximately 980,000 distinct CDR3 sequences detected, roughly 29% appear once; the ten largest clones hold about 28%. Germline assignment: CDR1 SGHRS and CDR2 YFSETQ. The CDR3 is made up of 15 amino acids. The V and J ends lost 0 bases and 0 bases respectively, with 8 bases between them. Sequenced here: PBMCs, mostly from graft donor cells, sampled 360 days after TCRalphabeta/CD19-depleted stem cell transplant. The receptor was derived from a boy under two years old who had a stem cell transplant for SCID, so the T cells may come from the graft donor. The chain combines TRBV5-1 with TRBJ2-3, with D unresolved. The CDR3 DNA follows: TGCGCCAGCAGCTTGGGGCCTCGGAGCACAGATACGCAGTATTTT. This gives the protein CASSLGPRSTDTQYF.